These 11 T cell receptor beta chains were all obtained from the same sample, sequenced in a study of T cell responses to AZD1222 COVID-19 vaccine. Clones were read by immunoSEQ multiplex PCR, and TCRdb kept only the in-frame ones, dropping some. Of 77,000 or so clones in the sample, about nine tenths were seen once. Sequenced material: peripheral blood, taken 28 days after the second AZD1222 dose. These receptors were taken from an adult who received the AZD1222 COVID-19 vaccine.

The chain recombines TRBV5-1 with TRBJ2-7; D ambiguous. V was shortened by 4 bases and J by 5 bases, with 13 bases between the two germline ends. This CDR3 has 13 amino acids. Per the germline V gene, CDR1 is SGHRS and CDR2 is YFSETQ. The CDR3 reads CASSLGINHEQYF. The CDR3 DNA sequence: TGCGCCAGCAGCCTGGGAATCAACCACGAGCAGTACTTC.

The V call is TRBV4-2, the J call TRBJ1-1; 7 bases agree with TRBD1. Per germline, CDR1 LGHNA and CDR2 YNFKEQ. V dropped 1 base and J dropped 7; count of bases not matched to a gene: 18. The CDR3 sequence is 18 residues long. The CDR3 region is CASSQVRAAIDRAIEAFF. The CDR3 region has the DNA TGTGCCAGCAGCCAAGTACGCGCGGCGATAGACAGGGCCATTGAAGCTTTCTTT.

This clone turned up a few times. The chain links TRBV25-1 to TRBJ1-2; the D is unclear. CDR1 is MGHDK and CDR2 is SYGVNS in the germline V gene. The CDR3 contains 14 residues. Trimming stripped 1 base from V and 0 bases from J, with 6 bases between. The CDR3 region is CASSESSPNYGYTF. CDR3 DNA: TGTGCCAGCAGTGAATCGAGTCCTAACTATGGCTACACCTTC.

Written as DNA, the CDR3 is TGTGCCAGCACCTCAAACCGGGACCGACAAGAGACCCAGTACTTC. This gives the protein CASTSNRDRQETQYF. V usage is TRBV21-1 and J usage is TRBJ2-5. TRBV21-1 is recorded as a pseudogene. The CDR3 sequence is 15 residues long.

The chain joins TRBV4-1 to TRBJ1-4; D gene uncertain. Trimming removed 4 bases from V and 5 bases from J, with 14 bases in between. The CDR3 contains 15 residues. Germline CDR1 and CDR2: MGHRA and YSYEKL. The CDR3 nucleotides are TGCGCCAGCAGCCCCTGGAGAGACCCAAATGAAAAACTGTTTTTT. This encodes CASSPWRDPNEKLFF.

The rearrangement uses TRBV7-8 and TRBJ1-3, with 8 bases aligning to TRBD1. Unmatched junction bases numbered 5, after V lost 1 base and J lost 0 bases. Germline values: CDR1 SGHVS, CDR2 FQNEAQ. This CDR3 region has 17 residues. This chain's CDR3 is CASSLGTGISSGNTIYF. As DNA, the CDR3 is TGTGCCAGCAGCTTAGGGACAGGGATAAGCTCTGGAAACACCATATATTTT.

The gene calls are TRBV11-2 and TRBJ1-2; a weak D match, TRBD1 (6 bases). Germline V lookup: CDR1 SGHAT, CDR2 FQNNGV. Trimming removed 1 base from V and 8 bases from J, with 17 bases in between. There are 15 residues in the CDR3. The CDR3 region is CASSLGPSGVKGYTF. In DNA form, the CDR3 reads TGTGCCAGCAGCTTAGGGCCTTCAGGGGTGAAAGGCTACACCTTC.

This clone was recorded once. The CDR3 loop is CASRRNLLNPATEAFF. The DNA of the CDR3 is TGCGCCAGCAGGAGGAATCTGCTAAACCCTGCGACTGAAGCTTTCTTT. This chain joins TRBV5-1 and TRBJ1-1; D gene ambiguous. The CDR3 sequence is 16 residues long. Looked up from germline, CDR1 is SGHRS and CDR2 is YFSETQ. The V end was cut by 5 bases, the J end by 5 bases, with 22 bases between.

The rearrangement uses TRBV12-5 and TRBJ1-2; D remains unclear. Trimming pared 0 bases from V and 3 bases from J, leaving 8 bases between. The CDR3 sequence is 14 residues long. Germline CDR1 is LGHNT and CDR2 is FRNRAP. The CDR3 loop is CASGLVGRHYGYTF. The CDR3 DNA follows: TGTGCTAGTGGTTTGGTGGGCAGACACTATGGCTACACCTTC.

This chain joins TRBV10-2 and TRBJ2-2; D may correspond to TRBD1 or TRBD2 (7 bases each). The ends were cut back, 6 bases at V and 2 bases at J, with 13 bases in the middle. Per the germline V gene, CDR1 is WSHSY and CDR2 is SAAADI. The CDR3 is 15 residues long. The CDR3 region has the DNA TGCGCCAGCAGGCGGGGGACAGACAACACCGGGGAGCTGTTTTTT. It encodes CASRRGTDNTGELFF.

The V gene is TRBV2, the J gene TRBJ1-2; D is unclear. Germline CDR1 reads SNHLY; CDR2 reads FYNNEI. V was shortened by 8 bases and J by 11 bases, with 15 bases between the two germline ends. There are 11 residues in the CDR3. For the CDR3, the DNA is TGTGCCAGCCGTTGGGAGGGTCCATACACCTTC. Translating it yields CASRWEGPYTF.